The rows below give T cell receptor beta chains drawn from one sample of a study of response to subunit inactivated influenza vaccine. Each CDR3 protein is one row after TCRdb ran MiXCR on the RT-PCR reads. The sample carries about 530,000 distinct CDR3 sequences, 10% to 15% recorded once. The sample in question was PBMCs from blood, obtained on the day of vaccination. The receptor set was obtained from a man between 45 and 60 years old who received an inactivated influenza vaccine. CDR3s include the opening cysteine and the closing phenylalanine or tryptophan. D genes are given only for firm matches. Clone sizes are given selectively: once, few, many, or a class where the clone is expanded.

J,D,V,size,CDR3,DNA
TRBJ1-3,.,TRBV7-8,few,CASSLDPGSTGNTIYF,TGTGCCAGCAGCTTAGATCCGGGGTCGACTGGAAACACCATATATTTT
TRBJ2-1,.,TRBV7-9,many,CASSFIPYNEQFF,TGTGCCAGCAGCTTCATACCCTACAATGAGCAGTTCTTC
TRBJ2-1,.,TRBV20-1,few,CSARENRNEQFF,TGCAGTGCTAGAGAAAACCGGAATGAGCAGTTCTTC
TRBJ2-5,TRBD1,TRBV3-1,.,CASSHLDRGETQYF,TGTGCCAGCAGCCATTTGGACAGGGGTGAGACCCAGTACTTC
TRBJ2-1,TRBD2,TRBV11-1,.,CASSLGTSGSSSYNEQFF,TGTGCCAGCAGCCTCGGGACTAGCGGGTCGAGCTCCTACAATGAGCAGTTCTTC
TRBJ2-7,.,TRBV6-1,.,CASSLRFGSLNEQYF,TGTGCCAGCAGTCTTCGATTCGGGTCGCTCAACGAGCAGTACTTC
TRBJ1-1,.,TRBV20-1,few,CSARQGMYMNTEAFF,TGCAGTGCTAGGCAGGGGATGTACATGAACACTGAAGCTTTCTTT
TRBJ2-7,TRBD1,TRBV5-5,.,CASRSDRASSYEQYF,TGTGCCAGCAGGTCTGACAGGGCCAGCTCCTACGAGCAGTACTTC
TRBJ2-5,.,TRBV28,few,CASSFVGYGQETQYF,TGTGCCAGCAGTTTTGTGGGATACGGCCAAGAGACCCAGTACTTC
TRBJ1-1,.,TRBV12-3/TRBV12-4,.,CASSLGAGKTEAFF,TGTGCCAGCAGTCTCGGGGCAGGGAAGACTGAAGCTTTCTTT
TRBJ2-5,.,TRBV4-3,.,CASSLTEAGMGTQYF,TGCGCCAGCAGCCTAACCGAGGCGGGGATGGGGACCCAGTACTTC
TRBJ2-5,.,TRBV9,many,CASSLRPGRQETQYF,TGTGCCAGCAGCCTCCGACCCGGGCGGCAAGAGACCCAGTACTTC
TRBJ1-4,.,TRBV2,.,CASRADSATNEKLFF,TGTGCCAGCAGAGCCGACAGTGCAACTAATGAAAAACTGTTTTTT
TRBJ2-5,TRBD2,TRBV20-1,.,CSARASGGSQETQYF,TGCAGTGCTAGGGCTAGCGGGGGGTCTCAAGAGACCCAGTACTTC
TRBJ1-2,.,TRBV18,few,CASSLNQGRNSGYTF,TGTGCCAGCTCACTAAACCAGGGACGGAATTCGGGCTACACCTTC
TRBJ2-1,.,TRBV5-1,few,CASSLGTDPSVGEQFF,TGCGCCAGCAGCTTGGGGACAGACCCTTCCGTAGGTGAGCAGTTCTTC
TRBJ2-5,TRBD2,TRBV29-1,many,CSVEPPRTSKVQPYF,TGCAGCGTTGAACCTCCGAGGACTAGCAAAGTACAACCGTACTTC
TRBJ2-1,TRBD2,TRBV27,few,CASSLMGSGSGVNNEQFF,TGTGCCAGCAGTTTAATGGGTAGCGGGAGCGGGGTAAACAATGAGCAGTTCTTC
TRBJ2-3,TRBD2,TRBV7-9,few,CASSLDVTSYDTQYF,TGTGCCAGCAGCTTAGATGTGACTAGCTACGATACGCAGTATTTT
TRBJ1-2,TRBD1,TRBV28,few,CASSLTPGQNYGYTF,TGTGCCAGCAGTTTAACCCCGGGACAGAACTATGGCTACACCTTC
TRBJ2-4,.,TRBV5-1,.,CASSLYEGKNIQYF,TGCGCCAGCAGCTTGTATGAGGGGAAAAACATTCAGTACTTC
TRBJ2-7,.,TRBV7-9,many,CASSLEGGNYEQYF,TGTGCCAGCAGCTTAGAAGGCGGAAACTACGAGCAGTACTTC
TRBJ2-1,TRBD2,TRBV27,.,CASKGVAGAEYNEQFF,TGTGCCAGCAAAGGGGTAGCGGGAGCCGAGTACAATGAGCAGTTCTTC
TRBJ2-3,.,TRBV20-1,many,CSASGGNTDTQYF,TGCAGTGCTAGTGGCGGGAACACAGATACGCAGTATTTT
TRBJ1-2,TRBD1,TRBV6-1,many,CASRLPGRGRLKGNYGYTF,TGTGCCAGCAGACTCCCCGGGAGGGGGCGCTTGAAGGGGAACTATGGCTACACCTTC
TRBJ2-7,TRBD1,TRBV7-4,.,CASSLKDRGQVYEQYF,TGTGCCAGCAGCCTAAAAGACAGGGGGCAAGTCTACGAGCAGTACTTC